This T cell receptor beta chain was identified in a study of blood T cell repertoires in COVID-19. On the study more broadly: Acute and convalescent COVID-19 samples came from the United States, Italy and Spain. PBMCs, B-cell-depleted T cells, or T cells provided the cDNA or gDNA that made up the material.

The CDR3 covers 15 residues. Per germline, CDR1 KGHSH and CDR2 LQKENI. Germline trimming cut 3 bases from V and 3 bases from J; bases unmatched to any gene: 5. Authors' processing steps: By means of reference gene primer amplification, nucleated cell counts were estimated. Here immunoSEQ multiplex PCR was the method, and the copy in TCRdb shows in-frame clones only, minus some. V and J calls and clone size are as listed in that table; D and trimming were resolved from the DNA. The sample has roughly 120,000 clones; 74% are singletons. Sequencing was performed on peripheral blood. The chain couples TRBV18 to TRBJ2-7; 10 bases align to TRBD2. The sequence was collected from an elderly man with COVID-19, enrolled during active disease. The DNA for the CDR3 is TGTGCCAGCTCACCGGGCAGCGGGAGGGTCTACGAGCAGTACTTC. Encoded protein: CASSPGSGRVYEQYF.